The 6 T cell receptor beta chains given below trace back to one sample, sequenced in a study of blood T cell repertoires in COVID-19. This table comes from immunoSEQ multiplex PCR, and its TCRdb copy is limited to in-frame clones, with some not included. The profile shows around 270,000 clones, around 89% of them singletons. The sequenced material came from peripheral blood. Receptors were obtained from a man aged 35-49 years with acute or convalescent COVID-19.

This clone was seen only once. V and J are TRBV12-3 or TRBV12-4 and TRBJ2-1; D is unclear. CDR3 length: 11 residues. Trimming cost V 5 bases and J 6 bases, with 5 bases left between them. The CDR3 sequence: CASSRLNEQFF. Written as DNA, the CDR3 is TGTGCCAGCAGTAGACTCAATGAGCAGTTCTTC.

For the CDR3, the DNA is TGTGCCAGCAGTGAACGACAGGGGGATCAGCCCCAGCATTTT. Protein sequence: CASSERQGDQPQHF. The genes are TRBV6-1 and TRBJ1-5; 9 bases align to TRBD1. V trimming: 2 bases; J trimming: 5 bases; junction bases outside the gene matches: 1. The CDR3 runs to 14 residues. CDR1 and CDR2 (germline): MNHNS, SASEGT.

The gene calls are TRBV11-2 and TRBJ1-1; D not certain. This CDR3 has 13 amino acids. CDR1 and CDR2 from the germline V gene are SGHAT and FQNNGV. Trimming shortened V by 6 bases and J by 5 bases, and 13 bases separated the two germline ends. CDR3 bases: TGTGCCAGCAGTTTGCGGTCGGGAACTGAAGCTTTCTTT. This sequence encodes CASSLRSGTEAFF. Filled out from reference TRBV11-2 and TRBJ1-1, the complete variable domain reads EAGVAQSPRYKIIEKRQSVAFWCNPISGHATLYWYQQILGQGPKLLIQFQNNGVVDDSQLPKDRFSAERLKGVDSTLKIQPAKLEDSAVYLCASSLRSGTEAFFGQGTRLTVV.

This chain links TRBV10-3 with TRBJ1-4; 8 nucleotides align to TRBD1. Germline V gene data show CDR1 as ENHRY and CDR2 as SYGVKD. CDR3 length equals 14 residues. The trim removed 3 bases at V and 8 bases at J, leaving 5 bases unmatched. CDR3 protein: CAISEGQGAEKLFF. The CDR3 DNA reads TGTGCCATCAGTGAAGGGCAGGGGGCCGAAAAACTGTTTTTT.

The chain is built from TRBV19 and TRBJ2-2; 7 nucleotides align to TRBD1. This CDR3 spans 15 amino acids. Germline V gives CDR1 LNHDA, CDR2 SQIVND (reference sequence). J lost 6 bases, V lost 6 bases, and 10 bases had no gene match. In DNA, the CDR3 is TGTGCCAGTAGCCGCCGAGGGGGCCCGCCCGGGGAGCTGTTTTTT. It codes for CASSRRGGPPGELFF.

CDR3 amino acids: CAWSVAEDTQYF. CDR3 coding DNA: TGTGCCTGGAGTGTAGCTGAAGATACGCAGTATTTT. The genes are TRBV30 and TRBJ2-3, with D unclear. This CDR3 has 12 amino acids. Trimming took 0 bases from V and 5 from J, leaving 6 bases between them. CDR1 GTSNPN and CDR2 SVGIG come from the germline V gene (reference sequence).